Below, one TCR beta chain is given with its context. CDR1 is KGHDR, CDR2 SFDVKD, per germline. Trimming left V 5 bases short and J 5 bases short, with 14 bases between. The CDR3 totals 15 residues. Per the original data handling: Researchers report that nucleated cell counts were estimated from reference gene primer amplification. Clones were read by immunoSEQ multiplex PCR, and TCRdb kept only the in-frame ones, dropping some. V and J calls plus clone size are reproduced from that table; the DNA served to infer D and trimming. The table lists roughly 670,000 clones, approximately 90% of them singletons, with more than 0.25% in the top ten. This entry is derived from a study of blood T cell repertoires in COVID-19. Study-wide background: Samples taken during acute and convalescent COVID-19 were collected in the United States, Italy and Spain. PBMCs, B-cell-depleted T cells, or T cells were the source of the cDNA or gDNA that made up the material.

The receptor was derived from a woman between 18 and 30 years old with acute or convalescent COVID-19. Sequenced material: peripheral blood. The chain uses TRBV24-1 and TRBJ2-2, with a tentative D call TRBD1 (5 bases). In DNA form, the CDR3 reads TGTGCCACCAGTGGAAGCAGGGCGCCGACCGGGGAGCTGTTTTTT. This encodes CATSGSRAPTGELFF.